This TCR beta chain was captured in a study of OX40 agonist ivuxolimab in advanced cancers. Study information: An agonistic human IgG2 monoclonal antibody against OX40 (CD134) was given. Two cutaneous melanoma patients and one hepatocellular carcinoma patient, three in all, had partial responses. Study results and limitations: Clonal expansion was seen in CD4+ and CD8+ blood T cells by week 6 at 0.1 to 3.0 mg/kg.

A remark on this clone: The antigen is unknown.

At cycle 4 day 1, cycle 7 day 1, and baseline, blood was sampled. Produced via immunoSEQ multiplex PCR; TCRdb's table is partial and in-frame only. The top ten clones hold around 0.33% of a sample with more than 70,000 clones, just over 90% of them seen once. The germline V gene has CDR1 MDHEN and CDR2 SYDVKM. CDR3 length: 15 amino acids. With 7 bases removed from V and 2 bases from J, the gap between germline ends came to 17 bases. The chain carries TRBV28 and TRBJ1-1; unclear D gene. Sequences were derived from CD4+ or CD8+ T cells sorted from blood, sampled in a trial of the OX40 agonist ivuxolimab. The TCR originated in an adult with an advanced solid tumor such as melanoma, head and neck, liver or kidney cancer. Here the CDR3 reads CASTYSRPRNTEAFF. As DNA, the CDR3 is TGTGCCAGCACCTACTCTCGTCCAAGAAACACTGAAGCTTTCTTT. Filled out from reference TRBV28 and TRBJ1-1, the complete variable domain reads DVKVTQSSRYLVKRTGEKVFLECVQDMDHENMFWYRQDPGLGLRLIYFSYDVKMKEKGDIPEGYSVSREKKERFSLILESASTNQTSMYLCASTYSRPRNTEAFFGQGTRLTVV.